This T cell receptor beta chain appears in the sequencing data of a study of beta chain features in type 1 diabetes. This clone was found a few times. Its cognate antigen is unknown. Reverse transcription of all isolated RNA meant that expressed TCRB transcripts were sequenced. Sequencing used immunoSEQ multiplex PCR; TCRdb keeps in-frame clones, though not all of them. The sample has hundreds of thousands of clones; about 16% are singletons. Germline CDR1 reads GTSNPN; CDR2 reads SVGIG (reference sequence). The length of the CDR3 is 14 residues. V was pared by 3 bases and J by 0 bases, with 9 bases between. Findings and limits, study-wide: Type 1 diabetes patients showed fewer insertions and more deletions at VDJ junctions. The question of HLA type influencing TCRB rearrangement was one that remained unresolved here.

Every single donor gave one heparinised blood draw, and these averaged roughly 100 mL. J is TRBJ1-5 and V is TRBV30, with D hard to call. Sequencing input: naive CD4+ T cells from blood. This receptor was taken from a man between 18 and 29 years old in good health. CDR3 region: CAWSLLYSNQPQHF. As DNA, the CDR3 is TGTGCCTGGAGCCTCCTGTATAGCAATCAGCCCCAGCATTTT.